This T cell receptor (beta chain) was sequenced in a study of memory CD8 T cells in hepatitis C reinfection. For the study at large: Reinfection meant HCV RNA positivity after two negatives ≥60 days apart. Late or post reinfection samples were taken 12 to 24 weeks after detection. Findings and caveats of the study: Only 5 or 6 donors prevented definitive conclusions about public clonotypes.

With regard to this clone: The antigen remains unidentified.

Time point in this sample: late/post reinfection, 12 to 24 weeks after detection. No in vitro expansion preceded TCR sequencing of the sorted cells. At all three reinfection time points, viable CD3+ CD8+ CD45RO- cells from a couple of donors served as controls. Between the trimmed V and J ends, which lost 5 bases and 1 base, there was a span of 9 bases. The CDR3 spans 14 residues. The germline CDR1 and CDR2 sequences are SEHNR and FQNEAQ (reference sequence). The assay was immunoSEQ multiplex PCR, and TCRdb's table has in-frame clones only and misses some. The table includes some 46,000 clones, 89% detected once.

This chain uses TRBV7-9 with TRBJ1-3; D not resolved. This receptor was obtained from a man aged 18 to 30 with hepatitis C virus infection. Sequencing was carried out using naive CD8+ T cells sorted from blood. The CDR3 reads CASSPLLSGNTIYF. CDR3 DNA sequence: TGTGCCAGCAGCCCGCTATTATCTGGAAACACCATATATTTT.